This TCR beta chain emerged from a study of T-cell memory formation after mild COVID-19. Findings of the study overall: Some clones that responded were present in memory (sampled pre-infection), which suggests cross-reactive memory joined.

TCRdb called the 5' RACE reads again in MiXCR, with one record for every CDR3 protein. The sample holds roughly 320,000 distinct CDR3 sequences; around 28% are singletons and the top ten take about 13%. On this clonotype: The antigen remains unidentified.

V dropped 5 bases and J dropped 7 bases, with 20 bases sitting between them. Germline assignment: CDR1 SGHTA and CDR2 FQGNSA. The CDR3 sequence is 15 residues long. The clonotype originates from an adult woman who had mild COVID-19 (a few samples of this study predate the infection). Cell type and time point are not known. The V and J genes are TRBV7-2 and TRBJ1-2, with D possibly being TRBD1 (6 bases). The sequencing sample was made of PBMCs or a T cell subset sorted from them (not recorded which). The CDR3 DNA reads TGTGCCAGCAGCCCGCTTTCCGGGGGCGCGTTTGGCTACACCTTC. Translation: CASSPLSGGAFGYTF.